The clone carrying this T cell receptor beta chain was counted a few times. What it binds is not known. A much larger clone is a single base away; this may be a read error. The sample belongs to a study of CD8 T cells in ankylosing spondylitis. Quantitative 5'-RACE was performed with molecular barcodes, and it yielded the TCR beta libraries. TCRdb reprocessed the 5' RACE reads via MiXCR and lists one record per CDR3 protein. The sample shows roughly 490,000 distinct CDR3 sequences, approximately 5% of them seen only once. The study, taken as a whole, reports: A TCR beta motif of 7 to 9 highly homologous variants seemed to mark ankylosing spondylitis blood. Disease-associated clones were CD8+ and fairly uncommon in peripheral blood.

The receptor was derived from a male donor with ankylosing spondylitis. Sequencing was done on a sample of blood, either unsorted or a sorted T cell fraction (not recorded which).

CDR3 sequence: CANSPLQLDTQYF. As DNA, the CDR3 is TGTGCCAACTCACCGCTTCAGCTGGATACGCAGTATTTT. The J gene is TRBJ2-3, the V gene TRBV18; D not certain. This CDR3 is built from 13 residues. The germline V gene encodes CDR1 KGHSH and CDR2 LQKENI.